This T cell receptor beta chain derives from a study of T cells in Graves' hyperthyroidism and ophthalmopathy (dated by TCRdb to 2018 to 2020). Turning to the overall study: Peripheral blood samples were taken at the time of initial diagnosis, prior to any treatment. The paper reports TCR Vbeta CDR3 sequencing of approximately 140 peripheral blood samples: some 44 ophthalmopathy, roughly 74 hyperthyroidism and 17 progressor patients. TCR V-J signatures able to tell the groups apart were searched for in a discovery cohort of more than 90 patients, of whom around 43 had Graves' ophthalmopathy and 57 had stable Graves' hyperthyroidism. After sampling, hyperthyroidism patients received methimazole starting at 30 mg daily, and ophthalmopathy patients received high-dose intravenous methylprednisolone. The roughly 90 discovery patients were divided at random into training and test sets in a 7:3 ratio. Thyroid tissue and blood T-cell repertoires from six Graves' hyperthyroidism patients were also compared in the study. Prospective prediction of ophthalmopathy was tested in an independent validation cohort of 18 to 20 hyperthyroidism patients and roughly 16 patients who later progressed to ophthalmopathy.

Hyperthyroidism patients were newly diagnosed, had a disease duration of under 2 months, and were aged 18 to 65 years. The study excluded patients with uncontrolled infections, other autoimmune diseases, pregnancy or lactation. Clinical symptoms, serum thyroxine and TRAb, thyroid ultrasound, and orbital computed tomography formed the basis for the diagnoses. Blood from progressor patients was collected at the time of first diagnosis with hyperthyroidism, before any ophthalmopathy symptoms had appeared. PBMCs were isolated from 7.5 to 10 ml of fresh peripheral blood by Ficoll-Paque density gradient centrifugation. Progressor patients were initially diagnosed with Graves' hyperthyroidism and developed ophthalmopathy during follow-up. Total RNA was extracted using Trizol reagent, and RNA quality was assessed on an Agilent 2100 Bioanalyzer. Points the paper makes about the study in general: In validation, the model predicted progression to ophthalmopathy a median of around 6.5 months before onset, with approximately 71% sensitivity and 72.22% specificity. Sample size was not statistically predetermined, and investigators were not blinded to group allocation. Ophthalmopathy was separated from stable hyperthyroidism by a 13 V-J signature model, with approximately 90% sensitivity and roughly 84% specificity obtained in cross-validation and 80%/75% obtained in testing. Most expanded thyroid clonotypes (frequency above 0.001) were also detected in blood, a finding suggesting that blood repertoires may reflect thyroid immune responses.

This clonotype has a count of ten or more. The clone's antigen remains unknown. No much larger clone is present one base from it, and per-base qualities are unavailable. Relative to germline, V is 1 base shorter and J is 8 bases shorter, with 11 bases between their ends. The germline V gene (reference sequence) supplies CDR1 GTSNPN and CDR2 SVGIG. Spanning cysteine to phenylalanine, the CDR3 consists of 12 amino acids. Only the CDR3 DNA stays, 36 bases, in frame from base 1. The TCR beta CDR3 regions were amplified from the RNA transcripts. A first-round RT-PCR of the TCR CDR3 used the HTBI primer set with the Qiagen OneStep RT-PCR kit. Libraries were constructed in a second round of multiplex PCR, after which size selection and purification were carried out. Sequencing of the libraries was done on an Illumina HiSeq2000 using paired-end 100 bp reads. The published analysis was carried out like this. SOAPnuke was used to process the raw data, throwing out any read that contained adapters or uncalled bases, had a mean Phred below 15, or lacked an exact constant-primer or identifier match. High-quality paired reads were merged with COPE v1.2.5, and unique nucleotide sequences were defined as clonotypes. Clonotypes were aligned to IMGT TRBV, TRBD and TRBJ reference segments using MiTCR v1.1. The analysis included only V-J combinations with a frequency above 0.0001, which together covered approximately 99% of the repertoires. The TCS score was defined as the ratio of F50 (clonal expansion) to E x V (chaos), calculated using BLOSUM62-based TCRdist between CDR3 peptides within each V-J. Welch's t-statistics and random forest reduced 450 to 600 V-J features to 10 to 15, which were used in a naive Bayes classifier (R e1071). The public sequencing data were trimmed at Q25 with fastp and processed into clonotypes with MiXCR by TCRdb, which kept only in-frame beta chains. Rows matching on CDR3 protein sequence are summarized as one entry with the most common DNA and genes. These V and J calls are TCRdb output, not the study's own analysis. The sample data list hundreds of thousands of distinct CDR3 sequences, and more than 11% of these were observed just once. More than 4.5% of the sample is in the top ten clones.

The sequence joins TRBV30 to TRBJ1-2, with TRBD1 tentatively as D gene (5 bases match). The receptor was derived from a woman in her twenties or thirties with Graves' hyperthyroidism that later progressed to Graves' ophthalmopathy. The specimen sequenced was blood. The CDR3: CAWSASGPGYTF. The base sequence is TGTGCCTGGAGTGCGTCAGGGCCCGGCTACACCTTC.